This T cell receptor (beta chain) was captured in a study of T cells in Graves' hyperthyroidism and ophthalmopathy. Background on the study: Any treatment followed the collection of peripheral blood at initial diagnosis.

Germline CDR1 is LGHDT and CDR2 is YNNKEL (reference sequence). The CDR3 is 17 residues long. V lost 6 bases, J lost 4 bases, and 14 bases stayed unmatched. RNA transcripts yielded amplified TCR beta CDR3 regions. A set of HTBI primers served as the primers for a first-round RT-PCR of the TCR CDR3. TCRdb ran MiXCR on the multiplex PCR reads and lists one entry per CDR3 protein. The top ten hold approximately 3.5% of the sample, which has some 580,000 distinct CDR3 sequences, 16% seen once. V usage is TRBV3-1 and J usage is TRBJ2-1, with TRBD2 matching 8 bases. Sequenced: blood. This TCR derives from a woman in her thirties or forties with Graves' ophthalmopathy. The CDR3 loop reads CASRPDKREIRYNEQFF. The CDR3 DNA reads TGTGCCAGCAGACCGGACAAGCGGGAGATAAGATACAATGAGCAGTTCTTC.